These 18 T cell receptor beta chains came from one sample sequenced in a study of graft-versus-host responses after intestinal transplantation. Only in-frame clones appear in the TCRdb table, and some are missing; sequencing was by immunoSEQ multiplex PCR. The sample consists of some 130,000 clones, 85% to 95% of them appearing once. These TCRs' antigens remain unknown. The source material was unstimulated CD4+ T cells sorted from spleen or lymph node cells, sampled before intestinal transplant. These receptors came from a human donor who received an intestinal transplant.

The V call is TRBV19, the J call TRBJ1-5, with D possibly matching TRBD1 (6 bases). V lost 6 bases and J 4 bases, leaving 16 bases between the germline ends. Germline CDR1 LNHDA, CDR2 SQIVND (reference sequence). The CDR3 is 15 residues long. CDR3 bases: TGTGCCAGTAGCTCTCAGGGGCCCGCGAATCAGCCCCAGCATTTT. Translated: CASSSQGPANQPQHF.

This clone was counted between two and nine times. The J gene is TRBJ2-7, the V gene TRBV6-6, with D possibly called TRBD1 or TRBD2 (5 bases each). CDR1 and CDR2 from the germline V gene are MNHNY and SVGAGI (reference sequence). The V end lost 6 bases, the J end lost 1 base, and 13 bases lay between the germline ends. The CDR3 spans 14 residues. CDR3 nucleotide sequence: TGTGCCAGCAGGAGCCGGGACGGGTCCTACGAGCAGTACTTC. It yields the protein CASRSRDGSYEQYF.

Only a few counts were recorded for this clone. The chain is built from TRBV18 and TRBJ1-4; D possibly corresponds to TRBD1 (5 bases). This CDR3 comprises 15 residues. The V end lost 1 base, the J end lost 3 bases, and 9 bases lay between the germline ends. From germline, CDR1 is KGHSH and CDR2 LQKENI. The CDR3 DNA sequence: TGTGCCAGCTCACCACTAACGGGGCCTAATGAAAAACTGTTTTTT. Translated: CASSPLTGPNEKLFF.

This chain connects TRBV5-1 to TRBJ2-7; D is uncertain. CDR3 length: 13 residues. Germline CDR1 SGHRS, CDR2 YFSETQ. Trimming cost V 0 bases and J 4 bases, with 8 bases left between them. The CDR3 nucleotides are TGCGCCAGCAGCTTGGACCAGTCGTACGAGCAGTACTTC. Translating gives CASSLDQSYEQYF.

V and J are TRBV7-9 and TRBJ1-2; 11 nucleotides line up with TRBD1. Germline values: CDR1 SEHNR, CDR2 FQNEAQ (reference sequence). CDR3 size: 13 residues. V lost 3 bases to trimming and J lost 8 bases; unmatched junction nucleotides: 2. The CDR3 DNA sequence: TGTGCCAGCAGCTTGGACAGGGGGCTAGGCTACACCTTC. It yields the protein CASSLDRGLGYTF.

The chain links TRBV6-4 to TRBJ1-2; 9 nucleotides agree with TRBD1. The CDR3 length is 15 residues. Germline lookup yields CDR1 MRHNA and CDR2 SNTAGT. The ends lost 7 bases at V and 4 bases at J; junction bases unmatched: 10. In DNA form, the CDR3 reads TGTGCCAGCACGCTCACGGGGACAGGGAGCTATGGCTACACCTTC. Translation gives CASTLTGTGSYGYTF.

DNA for the CDR3: TGTGCCAGCAGTTTCTCAGGGAGCTCCTACGAGCAGTACTTC. This encodes CASSFSGSSYEQYF. V is TRBV27 and J is TRBJ2-7, with D possibly being TRBD1 or TRBD2 (5 bases each). This CDR3 spans 14 amino acids. V was shortened by 3 bases and J by 0 bases, with 9 bases between the two germline ends. Germline lookup yields CDR1 MNHEY and CDR2 SMNVEV (reference sequence).

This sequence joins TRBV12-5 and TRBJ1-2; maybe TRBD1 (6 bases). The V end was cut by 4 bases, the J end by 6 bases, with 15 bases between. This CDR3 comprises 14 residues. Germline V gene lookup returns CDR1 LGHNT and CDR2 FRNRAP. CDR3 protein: CASGSPGGGDGYTF. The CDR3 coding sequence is TGTGCTAGTGGTTCTCCGGGGGGGGGCGATGGCTACACCTTC.

In DNA form, the CDR3 reads TGTGCCAGTAGTATGGGCCAGATATATGGCTACACCTTC. It yields the protein CASSMGQIYGYTF. This chain joins TRBV19 and TRBJ1-2; the D is unclear. V gave up 3 bases and J gave up 5 bases, with 10 bases separating them. The V gene's germline CDR1 is LNHDA and CDR2 SQIVND (reference sequence). This CDR3 region has 13 residues.

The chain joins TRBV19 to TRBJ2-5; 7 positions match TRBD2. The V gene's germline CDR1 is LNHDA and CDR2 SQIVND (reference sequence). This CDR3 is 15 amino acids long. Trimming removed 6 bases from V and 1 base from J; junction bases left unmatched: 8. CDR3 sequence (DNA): TGTGCCAGTAGCCGTGGGGCTAGCGGCCAAGAGACCCAGTACTTC. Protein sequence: CASSRGASGQETQYF.

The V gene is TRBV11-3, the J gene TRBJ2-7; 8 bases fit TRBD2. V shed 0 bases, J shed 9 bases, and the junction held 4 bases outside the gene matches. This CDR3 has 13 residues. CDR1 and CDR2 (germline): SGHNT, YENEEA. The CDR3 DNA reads TGTGCCAGCAGCTTAGATAGAAGCGGGAGGCAGTACTTC. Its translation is CASSLDRSGRQYF. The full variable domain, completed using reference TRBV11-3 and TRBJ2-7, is EAGVVQSPRYKIIEKKQPVAFWCNPISGHNTLYWYLQNLGQGPELLIRYENEEAVDDSQLPKDRFSAERLKGVDSTLKIQPAELGDSAVYLCASSLDRSGRQYFGPGTRLTVT.

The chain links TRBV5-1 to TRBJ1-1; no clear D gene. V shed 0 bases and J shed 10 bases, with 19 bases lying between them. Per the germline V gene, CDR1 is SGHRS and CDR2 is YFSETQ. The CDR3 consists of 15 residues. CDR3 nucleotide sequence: TGCGCCAGCAGCTTGGCAACACGAAACGGGGAGGTAGCTTTCTTT. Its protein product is CASSLATRNGEVAFF.

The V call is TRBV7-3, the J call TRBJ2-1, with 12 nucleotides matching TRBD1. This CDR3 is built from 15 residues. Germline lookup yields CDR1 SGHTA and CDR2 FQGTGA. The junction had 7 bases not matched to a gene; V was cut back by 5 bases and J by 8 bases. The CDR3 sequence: CASSPGTGGNYEQFF. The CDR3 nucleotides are TGTGCCAGCAGCCCCGGGACAGGGGGCAACTATGAGCAGTTCTTC.

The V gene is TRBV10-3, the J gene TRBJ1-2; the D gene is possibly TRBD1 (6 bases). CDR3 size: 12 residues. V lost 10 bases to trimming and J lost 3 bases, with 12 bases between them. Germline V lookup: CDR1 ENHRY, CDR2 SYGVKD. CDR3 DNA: TGTGCCACCCCAGGGGTCTACTATGGCTACACCTTC. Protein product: CATPGVYYGYTF.

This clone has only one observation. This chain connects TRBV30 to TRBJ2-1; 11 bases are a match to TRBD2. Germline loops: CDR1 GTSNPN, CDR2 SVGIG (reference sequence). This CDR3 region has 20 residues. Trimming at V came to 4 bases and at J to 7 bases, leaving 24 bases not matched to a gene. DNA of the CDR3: TGTGCCTGGATGGCTGGTATCGCTCTTTTAGCGGGAGGGCCTAGGAATGAGCAGTTCTTC. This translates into CAWMAGIALLAGGPRNEQFF.

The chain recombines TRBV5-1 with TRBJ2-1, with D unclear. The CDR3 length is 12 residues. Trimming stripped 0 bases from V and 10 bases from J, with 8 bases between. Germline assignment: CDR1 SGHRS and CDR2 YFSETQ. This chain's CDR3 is CASSLGGREQFF. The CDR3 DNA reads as TGCGCCAGCAGCTTGGGGGGTCGCGAGCAGTTCTTC.

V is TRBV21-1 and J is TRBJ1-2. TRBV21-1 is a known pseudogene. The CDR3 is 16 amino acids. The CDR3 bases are TGTGCCAGCAGCAAAGGGGGGGAGGACAGCGAAGGCGGCTACACCTTC. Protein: CASSKGGEDSEGGYTF.

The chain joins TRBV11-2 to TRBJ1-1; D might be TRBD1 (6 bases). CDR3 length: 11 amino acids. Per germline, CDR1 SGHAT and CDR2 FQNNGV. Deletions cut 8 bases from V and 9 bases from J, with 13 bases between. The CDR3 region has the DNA TGTGCCAGCGAGGAAGACAGGAAAGCTTTCTTT. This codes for CASEEDRKAFF.